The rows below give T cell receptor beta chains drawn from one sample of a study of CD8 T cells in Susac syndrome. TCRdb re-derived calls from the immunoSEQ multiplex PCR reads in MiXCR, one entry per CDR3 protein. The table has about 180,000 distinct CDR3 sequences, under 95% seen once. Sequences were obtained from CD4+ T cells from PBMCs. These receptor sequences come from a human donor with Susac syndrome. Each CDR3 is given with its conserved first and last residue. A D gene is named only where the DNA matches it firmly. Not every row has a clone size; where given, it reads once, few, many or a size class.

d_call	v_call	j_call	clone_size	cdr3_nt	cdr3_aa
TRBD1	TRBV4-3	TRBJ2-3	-	TGCGCCAGCAGCCAAGAGAGGGGTAGGACAGGGAGTAGAGATACGCAGTATTTT	CASSQERGRTGSRDTQYF
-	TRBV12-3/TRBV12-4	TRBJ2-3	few	TGTGCCAGCACCGTCACAGATACGCAGTATTTT	CASTVTDTQYF
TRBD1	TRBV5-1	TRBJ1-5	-	TGCGCCAGCAGCTTTGGGACAGGGGGACAGCCCCAGCATTTT	CASSFGTGGQPQHF
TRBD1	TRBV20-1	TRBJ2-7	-	TGCAGTGCTAGAAAAGGGGGCGTTCCCCTCTACGAGCAGTACTTC	CSARKGGVPLYEQYF
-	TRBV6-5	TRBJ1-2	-	TGTGCCAGCAGTAAAGGGACCTATGGCTACACCTTC	CASSKGTYGYTF
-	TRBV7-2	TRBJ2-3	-	TGTGCCAGCAGCTTATTGAGCAGCACAGATACGCAGTATTTT	CASSLLSSTDTQYF
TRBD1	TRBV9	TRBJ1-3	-	TGTGCCAGCAGCGGGAGGACAGGGTACGGAAACACCATATATTTT	CASSGRTGYGNTIYF
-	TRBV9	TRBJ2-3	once	TGTGCCAGCAGCGTAGGAACTAGCTCGGGCACAGATACGCAGTATTTT	CASSVGTSSGTDTQYF
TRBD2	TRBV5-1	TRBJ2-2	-	TGCGCCAGCAGCCCGACCGGGACTAGTCCCGGGGAGCTGTTTTTT	CASSPTGTSPGELFF
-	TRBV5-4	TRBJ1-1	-	TGTGCCAGCAGCTTTACGGAGGGTCGCACTGAAGCTTTCTTT	CASSFTEGRTEAFF
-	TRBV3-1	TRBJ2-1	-	TGTGCCAGCAGCCAACGAACAGAGGAGCAGTTCTTC	CASSQRTEEQFF
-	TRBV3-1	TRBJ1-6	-	TGTGCCAGCAGCCGCAGTCGGAGGGGGACGGATTCACCCCTCCACTTT	CASSRSRRGTDSPLHF
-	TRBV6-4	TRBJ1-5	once	TGTGCCAGCAGTGACGAGGGTTTTAATCAGCCCCAGCATTTT	CASSDEGFNQPQHF
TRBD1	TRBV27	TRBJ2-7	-	TGTGCCAGCAGTTTTAGGGGGACAGGGGGGTCCTACGAGCAGTACTTC	CASSFRGTGGSYEQYF
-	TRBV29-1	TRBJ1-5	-	TGCAGCGTTGCCCAGGGAGATAGCAATCAGCCCCAGCATTTT	CSVAQGDSNQPQHF
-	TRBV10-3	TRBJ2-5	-	TGTGCCATCAAGCCAGAGTACCAAGAGACCCAGTACTTC	CAIKPEYQETQYF
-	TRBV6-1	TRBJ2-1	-	TGTGCCAGCTTGGGTAAAGGCCCGAGCTCCTACAATGAGCAGTTCTTC	CASLGKGPSSYNEQFF
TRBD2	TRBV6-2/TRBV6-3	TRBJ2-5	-	TGTGCCAGCAGGATAGCGGGGGGCAAAGAGACCCAGTACTTC	CASRIAGGKETQYF
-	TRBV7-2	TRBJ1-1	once	TGTGCCAGCAGCTTAGCAGGGACCGAAGACACTGAAGCTTTCTTT	CASSLAGTEDTEAFF
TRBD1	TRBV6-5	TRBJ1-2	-	TGTGCCAGCAGTTACTCGAGGGGGCGCGGATATGGCTACACCTTC	CASSYSRGRGYGYTF
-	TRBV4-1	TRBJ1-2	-	TGCGCCAGCAGCCAAGGCTCAGGCAACTATGGCTACACCTTC	CASSQGSGNYGYTF
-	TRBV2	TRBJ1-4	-	TGTGCCAGCAGTGACCGGGAAAAACTGTTTTTT	CASSDREKLFF
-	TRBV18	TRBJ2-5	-	TGTGCCAGCTCTCAGCTCAGGGCAGAGACCCAGTACTTC	CASSQLRAETQYF
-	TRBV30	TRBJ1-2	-	TGTGCCTGGAGCGGACGCTATGGCTACACCTTC	CAWSGRYGYTF
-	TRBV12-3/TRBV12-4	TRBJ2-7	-	TGTGCCAGCAGTTTCCGGACCTACGAGCAGTACTTC	CASSFRTYEQYF
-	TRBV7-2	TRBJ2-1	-	TGTGCCAGCAGCTTATACAGCGGTCGGGAGCAGTTCTTC	CASSLYSGREQFF
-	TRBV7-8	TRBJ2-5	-	TGTGCCAGCAGCCTGGACTACCCGGGGGAGACCCAGTACTTC	CASSLDYPGETQYF
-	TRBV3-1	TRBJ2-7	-	TGTGCCAGCAGCCAAGCGCAGGGCGAGCAGTACTTC	CASSQAQGEQYF
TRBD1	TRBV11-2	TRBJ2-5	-	TGTGCCAGCAGCACGGGACAGGGGTTGGGAGAGACCCAGTACTTC	CASSTGQGLGETQYF
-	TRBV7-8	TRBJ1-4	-	TGTGCCAGCAGCCAGCCATACAGGGATAAGGATGAAAAACTGTTTTTT	CASSQPYRDKDEKLFF
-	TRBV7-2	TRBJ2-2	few	TGTGCCAGCAGCTTTTCAGGGGACACCGGGGAGCTGTTTTTT	CASSFSGDTGELFF
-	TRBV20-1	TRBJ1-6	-	TGCAGTGCTCAAAGGGGGAGTAATTCACCCCTCCACTTT	CSAQRGSNSPLHF
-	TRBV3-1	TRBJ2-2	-	TGTGCCAGCAGCCCCCAAGCGAGGGCCGGGGAGCTGTTTTTT	CASSPQARAGELFF
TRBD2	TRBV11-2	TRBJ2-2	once	TGTGCCAGCAGCTTAGCTGGCGGGGGGGCTGGCGGGGAGCTGTTTTTT	CASSLAGGGAGGELFF
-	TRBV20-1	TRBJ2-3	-	TGCAGTGCTAGAACGGGGGATACGCAGTATTTT	CSARTGDTQYF
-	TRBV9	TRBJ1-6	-	TGTGCCAGCAGCGCCCAAATTGACACCTATAATTCACCCCTCCACTTT	CASSAQIDTYNSPLHF
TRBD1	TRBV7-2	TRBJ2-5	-	TGTGCCAGCAGCAAAGGGACAGGGAAAGAGACCCAGTACTTC	CASSKGTGKETQYF
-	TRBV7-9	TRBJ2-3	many	TGTGCCAGCAGCCTCACAGATACGCAGTATTTT	CASSLTDTQYF
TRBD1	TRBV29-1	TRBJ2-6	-	TGCAGCGTTCCTGGACAGGGGCCCTCTGGGGCCAACGTCCTGACTTTC	CSVPGQGPSGANVLTF
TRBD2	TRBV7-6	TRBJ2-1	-	TGTGCCAGCAGCCCATCTAGCGGGGGGAACAATGAGCAGTTCTTC	CASSPSSGGNNEQFF
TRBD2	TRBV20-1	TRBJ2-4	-	TGCAGTGCTAGGCCGGTAGCGGGAAACATTCAGTACTTC	CSARPVAGNIQYF
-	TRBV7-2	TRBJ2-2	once	TGTGCCAGCAGCTACAGGGTCGGCACCGGGGAGCTGTTTTTT	CASSYRVGTGELFF
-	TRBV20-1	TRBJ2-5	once	TGCAGTGCCCCCGTACAGTGGGAAGAGACCCAGTACTTC	CSAPVQWEETQYF
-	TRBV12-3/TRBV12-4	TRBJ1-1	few	TGTGCCAGCAGTTTAAGGGGATCGAACACTGAAGCTTTCTTT	CASSLRGSNTEAFF
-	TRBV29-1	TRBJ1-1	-	TGCAGCGTCTTAAGGGAGGGGGGGCGGAGGACTGAAGCTTTCTTT	CSVLREGGRRTEAFF
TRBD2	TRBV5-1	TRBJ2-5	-	TGCGCCAGCAGGGAAGGGACTAGCGGAGTGTACCAAGAGACCCAGTACTTC	CASREGTSGVYQETQYF